Listed here is a single T cell receptor (beta chain). Its antigen is as yet unknown. This entry comes from a study of OX40 agonist ivuxolimab in advanced cancers. For the study at large: There were three patients with partial responses, one having hepatocellular carcinoma and two cutaneous melanoma. Study outcomes and limitations: Those patients achieving a partial response at 0.1-3.0 mg/kg showed among the lowest clonal expansion.

This CDR3 has 14 amino acids. Germline V gives CDR1 SGHNT, CDR2 YYREEE (reference sequence). The V and J ends lost 2 bases and 2 bases respectively, with 10 bases between them. Autoimmune disease history or systemic immunosuppression led to patient exclusion. Data came from immunoSEQ multiplex PCR; TCRdb stores just in-frame clones and leaves some out. The sample has tens of thousands of clones; 85% to 90% are singletons. This specimen was CD4+ or CD8+ T cells sorted from blood, taken in a trial of the OX40 agonist ivuxolimab. V gene TRBV5-4 combines with J gene TRBJ2-5; tentatively, D is TRBD1 (5 bases). This receptor was taken from an adult with an advanced solid tumor such as melanoma, head and neck, liver or kidney cancer. The CDR3, as DNA: TGTGCCAGCAGCTTAAAGACAGCACAAGAGACCCAGTACTTC. Amino acids: CASSLKTAQETQYF.